This T cell receptor beta chain derives from a study of blood T cell repertoires in COVID-19. Study summary: T cells, B-cell-depleted T cells, or PBMCs supplied cDNA or gDNA.

Original methodology: Counts of nucleated cells, estimated from reference gene primer amplification, were obtained. The repertoire was sequenced with immunoSEQ multiplex PCR; TCRdb's copy has only in-frame clones and lacks some. V, J and clone size reflect that table, while D and trimming were determined from the DNA. The sample contains 290,000 or so clones, 90% of which appear only once. The cohort comprised adults aged about 18 to 90 years residing in 24 US areas. Grouping used clinical history reported by participants in a survey and questionnaire. The junction had 13 bases not matched to a gene; V was cut back by 4 bases and J by 7 bases. Per the germline V gene, CDR1 is SGDLS and CDR2 is YYNGEE. This CDR3 region has 15 residues. This clone was picked up a small number of times.

Sequenced sample: PBMCs or T cells enriched from blood (not recorded which). This clonotype was sampled from a woman aged 18-29 years with acute COVID-19. This sequence joins TRBV9 and TRBJ1-2; TRBD1 aligns across 7 bases. The CDR3 sequence is CASSPQGETGPGYTF. CDR3 DNA: TGTGCCAGCAGCCCGCAGGGGGAGACCGGCCCTGGCTACACCTTC.